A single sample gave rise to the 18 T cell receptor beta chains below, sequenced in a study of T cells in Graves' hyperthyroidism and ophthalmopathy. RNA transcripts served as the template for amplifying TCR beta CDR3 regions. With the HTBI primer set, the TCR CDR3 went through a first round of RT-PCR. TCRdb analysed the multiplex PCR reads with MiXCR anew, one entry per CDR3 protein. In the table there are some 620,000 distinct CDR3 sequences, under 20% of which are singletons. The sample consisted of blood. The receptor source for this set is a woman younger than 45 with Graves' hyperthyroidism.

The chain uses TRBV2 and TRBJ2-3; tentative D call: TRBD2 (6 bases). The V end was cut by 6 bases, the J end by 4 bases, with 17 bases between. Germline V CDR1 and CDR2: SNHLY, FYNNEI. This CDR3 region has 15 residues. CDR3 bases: TGTGCCAGCAGCCTGGGGGACGGGGAGGCAGATACGCAGTATTTT. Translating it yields CASSLGDGEADTQYF.

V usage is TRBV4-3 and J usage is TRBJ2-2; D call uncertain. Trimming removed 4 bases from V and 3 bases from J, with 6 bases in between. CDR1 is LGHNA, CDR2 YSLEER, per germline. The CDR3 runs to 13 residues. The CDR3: CASSPADTGELFF. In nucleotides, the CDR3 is TGCGCCAGCAGCCCGGCGGACACCGGGGAGCTGTTTTTT.

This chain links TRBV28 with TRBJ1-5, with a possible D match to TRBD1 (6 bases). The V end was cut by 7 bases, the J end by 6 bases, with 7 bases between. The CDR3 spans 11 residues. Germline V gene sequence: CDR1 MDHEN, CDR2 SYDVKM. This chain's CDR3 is CASTRGQPQHF. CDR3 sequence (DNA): TGTGCCAGCACCAGGGGTCAGCCCCAGCATTTT. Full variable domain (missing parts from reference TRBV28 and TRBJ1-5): DVKVTQSSRYLVKRTGEKVFLECVQDMDHENMFWYRQDPGLGLRLIYFSYDVKMKEKGDIPEGYSVSREKKERFSLILESASTNQTSMYLCASTRGQPQHFGDGTRLSIL.

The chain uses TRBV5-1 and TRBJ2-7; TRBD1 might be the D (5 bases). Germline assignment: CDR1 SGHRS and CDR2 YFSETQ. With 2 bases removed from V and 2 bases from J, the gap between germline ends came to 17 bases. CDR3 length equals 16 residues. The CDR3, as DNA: TGCGCCAGCAGCTTCAACGCAGGGTCGGCGGCCTACGAGCAGTACTTC. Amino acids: CASSFNAGSAAYEQYF.

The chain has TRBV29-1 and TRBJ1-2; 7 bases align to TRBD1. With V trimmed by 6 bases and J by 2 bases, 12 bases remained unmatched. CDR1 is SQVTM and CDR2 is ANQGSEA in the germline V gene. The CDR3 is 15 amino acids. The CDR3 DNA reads TGCAGCGTAAGGAACCCGGGACAGATAAACTATGGCTACACCTTC. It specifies CSVRNPGQINYGYTF.

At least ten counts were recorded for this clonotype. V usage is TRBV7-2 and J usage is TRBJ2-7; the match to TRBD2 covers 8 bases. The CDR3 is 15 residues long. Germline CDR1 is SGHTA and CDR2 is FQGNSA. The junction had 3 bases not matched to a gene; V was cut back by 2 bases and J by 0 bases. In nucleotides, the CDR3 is TGTGCCAGCAGCTTAAGGGGGACTAGCTCCTACGAGCAGTACTTC. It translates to CASSLRGTSSYEQYF.

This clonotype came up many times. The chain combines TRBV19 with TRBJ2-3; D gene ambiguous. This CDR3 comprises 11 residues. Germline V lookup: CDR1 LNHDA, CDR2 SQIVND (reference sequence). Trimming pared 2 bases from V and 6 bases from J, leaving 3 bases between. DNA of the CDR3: TGTGCCAGTAGTATATCCGATACGCAGTATTTT. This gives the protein CASSISDTQYF.

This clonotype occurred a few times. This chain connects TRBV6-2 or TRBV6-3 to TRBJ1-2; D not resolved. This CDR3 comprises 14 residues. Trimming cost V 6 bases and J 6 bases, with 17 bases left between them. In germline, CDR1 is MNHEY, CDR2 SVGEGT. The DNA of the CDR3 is TGTGCCAGCAGAGGCACGATTGACGGGAATGGCTACACCTTC. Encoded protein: CASRGTIDGNGYTF.

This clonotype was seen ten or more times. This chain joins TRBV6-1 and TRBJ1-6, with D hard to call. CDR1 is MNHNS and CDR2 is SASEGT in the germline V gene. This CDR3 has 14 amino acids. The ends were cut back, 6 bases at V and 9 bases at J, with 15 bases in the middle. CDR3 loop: CASRETGDSSPLHF. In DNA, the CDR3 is TGTGCCAGCAGAGAGACGGGTGATAGTTCACCCCTCCACTTT.

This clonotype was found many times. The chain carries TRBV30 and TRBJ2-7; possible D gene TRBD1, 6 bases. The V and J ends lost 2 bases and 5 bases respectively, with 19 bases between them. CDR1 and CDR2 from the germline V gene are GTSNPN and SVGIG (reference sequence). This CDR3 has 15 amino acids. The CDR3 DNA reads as TGTGCCTGGAGTCGGACAGCTGACCCCCTCGACGAGCAGTACTTC. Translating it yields CAWSRTADPLDEQYF.

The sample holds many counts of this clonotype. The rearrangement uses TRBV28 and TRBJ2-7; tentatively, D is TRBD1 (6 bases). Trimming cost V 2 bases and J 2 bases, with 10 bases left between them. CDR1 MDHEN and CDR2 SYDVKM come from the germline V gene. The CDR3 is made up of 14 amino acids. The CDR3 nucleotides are TGTGCCAGCAGTTTAGGGGGCCCCACCTACGAGCAGTACTTC. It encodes CASSLGGPTYEQYF.

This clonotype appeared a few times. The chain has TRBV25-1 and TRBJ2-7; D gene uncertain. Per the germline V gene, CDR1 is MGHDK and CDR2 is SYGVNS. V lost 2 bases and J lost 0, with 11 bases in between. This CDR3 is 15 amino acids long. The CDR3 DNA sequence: TGTGCCAGCAGTGAAACCGTCGCCTACTCCTACGAGCAGTACTTC. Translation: CASSETVAYSYEQYF.

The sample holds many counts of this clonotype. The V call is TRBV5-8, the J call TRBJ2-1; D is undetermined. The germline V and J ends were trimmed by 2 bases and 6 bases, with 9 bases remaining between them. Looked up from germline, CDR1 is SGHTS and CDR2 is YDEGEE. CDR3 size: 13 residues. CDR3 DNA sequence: TGTGCCAGCAGCTTTGGGCGTGCCAATGAGCAGTTCTTC. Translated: CASSFGRANEQFF.

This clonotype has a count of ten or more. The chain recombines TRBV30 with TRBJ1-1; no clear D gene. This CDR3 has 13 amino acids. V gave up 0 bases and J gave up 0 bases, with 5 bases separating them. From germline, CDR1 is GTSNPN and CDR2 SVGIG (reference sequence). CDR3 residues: CAWSVWMNTEAFF. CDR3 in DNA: TGTGCCTGGAGTGTATGGATGAACACTGAAGCTTTCTTT.

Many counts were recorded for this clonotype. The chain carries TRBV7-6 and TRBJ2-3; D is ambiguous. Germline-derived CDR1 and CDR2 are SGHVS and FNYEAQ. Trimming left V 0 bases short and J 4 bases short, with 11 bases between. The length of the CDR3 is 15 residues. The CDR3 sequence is CASSLALVRADTQYF. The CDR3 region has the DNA TGTGCCAGCAGCTTAGCGCTCGTAAGGGCAGATACGCAGTATTTT.

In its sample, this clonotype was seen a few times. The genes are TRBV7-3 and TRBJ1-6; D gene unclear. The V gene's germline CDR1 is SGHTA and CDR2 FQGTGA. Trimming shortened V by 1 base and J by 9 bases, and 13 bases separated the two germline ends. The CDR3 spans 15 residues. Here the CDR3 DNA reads TGTGCCAGCAGCTTAATGGGCGGGTTTCGTTCACCCCTCCACTTT. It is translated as CASSLMGGFRSPLHF.

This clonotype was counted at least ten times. The CDR3 here is CASSPGDRYNQPQHF. CDR3 DNA: TGTGCCAGCAGTCCCGGGGACAGGTACAATCAGCCCCAGCATTTT. The gene calls are TRBV12-3 or TRBV12-4 and TRBJ1-5; 8 nucleotides match TRBD1. V shed 5 bases and J 3 bases; nucleotides not matched to a gene: 6. CDR3 length: 15 amino acids.

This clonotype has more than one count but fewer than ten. CDR3 in DNA: TGTGCCAGTCGGGCGGGAGCCCCCAATGAGCAGTTCTTC. Its protein is CASRAGAPNEQFF. This chain joins TRBV19 and TRBJ2-1, with 7 bases identical to TRBD2. CDR1 is LNHDA, CDR2 SQIVND, per germline (reference sequence). The CDR3 runs 13 residues. Trimming took 8 bases from V and 6 from J; bases not matched to a gene: 7.